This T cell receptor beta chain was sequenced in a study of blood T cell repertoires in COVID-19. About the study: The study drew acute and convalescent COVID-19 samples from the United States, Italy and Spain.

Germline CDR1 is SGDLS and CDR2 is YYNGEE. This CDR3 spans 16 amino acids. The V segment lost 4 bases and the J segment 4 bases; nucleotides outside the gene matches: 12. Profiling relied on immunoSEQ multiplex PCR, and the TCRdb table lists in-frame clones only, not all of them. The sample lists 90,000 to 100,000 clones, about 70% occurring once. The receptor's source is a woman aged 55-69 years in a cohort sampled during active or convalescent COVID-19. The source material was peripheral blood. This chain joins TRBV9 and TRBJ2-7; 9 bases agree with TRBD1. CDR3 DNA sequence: TGTGCCAGCAGCCCAACCGGGACAGGGTTACCGTACGAGCAGTACTTC. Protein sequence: CASSPTGTGLPYEQYF.